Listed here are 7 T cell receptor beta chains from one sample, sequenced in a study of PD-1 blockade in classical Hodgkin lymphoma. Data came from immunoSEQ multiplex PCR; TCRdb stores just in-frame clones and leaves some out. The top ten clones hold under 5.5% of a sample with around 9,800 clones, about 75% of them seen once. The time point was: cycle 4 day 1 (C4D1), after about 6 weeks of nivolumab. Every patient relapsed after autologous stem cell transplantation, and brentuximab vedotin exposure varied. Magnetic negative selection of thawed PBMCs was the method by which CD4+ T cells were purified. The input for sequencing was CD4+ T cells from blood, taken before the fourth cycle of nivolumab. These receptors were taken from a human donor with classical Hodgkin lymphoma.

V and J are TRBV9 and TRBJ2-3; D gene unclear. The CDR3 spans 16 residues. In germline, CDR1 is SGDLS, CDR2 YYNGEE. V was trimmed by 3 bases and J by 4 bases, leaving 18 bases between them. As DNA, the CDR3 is TGTGCCAGCAGCGCGGGCCTTAACAAAAGGGCAGATACGCAGTATTTT. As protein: CASSAGLNKRADTQYF. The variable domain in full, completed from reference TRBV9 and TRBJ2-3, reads DSGVTQTPKHLITATGQRVTLRCSPRSGDLSVYWYQQSLDQGLQFLIQYYNGEERAKGNILERFSAQQFPDLHSELNLSSLELGDSALYFCASSAGLNKRADTQYFGPGTRLTVL.

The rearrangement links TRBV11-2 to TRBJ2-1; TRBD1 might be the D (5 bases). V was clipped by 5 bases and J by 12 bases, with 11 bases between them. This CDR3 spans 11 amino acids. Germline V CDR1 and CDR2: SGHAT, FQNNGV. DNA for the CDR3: TGTGCCAGCAGCCCAGGGATGGGGCAGTTCTTC. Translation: CASSPGMGQFF.

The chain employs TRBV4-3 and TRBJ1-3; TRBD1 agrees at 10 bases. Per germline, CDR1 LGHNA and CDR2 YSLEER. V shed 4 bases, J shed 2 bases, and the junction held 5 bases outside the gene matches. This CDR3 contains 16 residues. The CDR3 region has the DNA TGCGCCAGCAGCCGGGGGACAGGGGAGGCTGGAAACACCATATATTTT. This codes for CASSRGTGEAGNTIYF.

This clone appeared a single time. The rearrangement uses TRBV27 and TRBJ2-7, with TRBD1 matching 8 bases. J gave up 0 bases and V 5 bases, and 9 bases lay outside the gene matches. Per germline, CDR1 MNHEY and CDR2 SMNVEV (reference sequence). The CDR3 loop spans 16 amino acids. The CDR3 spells CASSSLGQASSYEQYF. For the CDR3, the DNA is TGTGCCAGCAGTAGCCTGGGACAGGCTAGCTCCTACGAGCAGTACTTC.

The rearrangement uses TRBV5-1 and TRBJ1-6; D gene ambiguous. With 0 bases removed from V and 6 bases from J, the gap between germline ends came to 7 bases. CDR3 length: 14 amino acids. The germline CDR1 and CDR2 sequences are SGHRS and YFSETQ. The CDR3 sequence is CASSLGGPNSPLHF. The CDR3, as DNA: TGCGCCAGCAGCTTGGGGGGTCCTAATTCACCCCTCCACTTT.

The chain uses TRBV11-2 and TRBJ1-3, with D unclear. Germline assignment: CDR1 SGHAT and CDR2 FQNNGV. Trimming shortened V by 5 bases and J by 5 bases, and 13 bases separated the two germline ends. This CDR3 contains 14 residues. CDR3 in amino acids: CASSDGRIRNTIYF. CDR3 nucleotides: TGTGCCAGCAGCGACGGACGGATTAGAAACACCATATATTTT. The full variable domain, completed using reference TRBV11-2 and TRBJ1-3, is EAGVAQSPRYKIIEKRQSVAFWCNPISGHATLYWYQQILGQGPKLLIQFQNNGVVDDSQLPKDRFSAERLKGVDSTLKIQPAKLEDSAVYLCASSDGRIRNTIYFGEGSWLTVV.

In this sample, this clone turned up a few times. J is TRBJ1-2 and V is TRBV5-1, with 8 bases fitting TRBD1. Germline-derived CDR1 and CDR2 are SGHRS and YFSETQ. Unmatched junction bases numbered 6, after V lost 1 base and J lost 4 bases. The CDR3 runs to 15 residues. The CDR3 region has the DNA TGCGCCAGCAGCTTGCTCCCTGGACAGGGCTATGGCTACACCTTC. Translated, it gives CASSLLPGQGYGYTF.